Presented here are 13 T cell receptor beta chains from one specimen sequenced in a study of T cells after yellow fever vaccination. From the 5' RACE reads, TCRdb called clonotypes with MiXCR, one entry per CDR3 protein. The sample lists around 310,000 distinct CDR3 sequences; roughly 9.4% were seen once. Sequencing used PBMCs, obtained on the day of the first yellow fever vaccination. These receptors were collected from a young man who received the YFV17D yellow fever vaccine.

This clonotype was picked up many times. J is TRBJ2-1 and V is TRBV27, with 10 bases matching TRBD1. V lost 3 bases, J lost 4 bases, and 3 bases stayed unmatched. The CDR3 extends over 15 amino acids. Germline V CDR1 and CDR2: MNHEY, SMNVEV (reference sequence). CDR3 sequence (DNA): TGTGCCAGCAGTTTCGGACAGGGGGGATACAATGAGCAGTTCTTC. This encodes CASSFGQGGYNEQFF.

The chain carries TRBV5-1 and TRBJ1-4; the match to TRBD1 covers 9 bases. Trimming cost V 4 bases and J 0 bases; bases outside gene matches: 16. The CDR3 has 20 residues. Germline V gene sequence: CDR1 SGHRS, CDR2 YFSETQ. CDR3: CASSPRPGDRDRATNEKLFF. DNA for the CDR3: TGCGCCAGCAGCCCCCGCCCGGGGGACAGGGATAGGGCAACTAATGAAAAACTGTTTTTT.

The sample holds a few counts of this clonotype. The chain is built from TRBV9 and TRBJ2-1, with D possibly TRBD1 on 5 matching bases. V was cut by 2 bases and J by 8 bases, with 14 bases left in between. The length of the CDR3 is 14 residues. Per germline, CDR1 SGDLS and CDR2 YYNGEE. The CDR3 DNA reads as TGTGCCAGCAGCGTCCCAGGGAAGGAAGATGAGCAGTTCTTC. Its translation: CASSVPGKEDEQFF.

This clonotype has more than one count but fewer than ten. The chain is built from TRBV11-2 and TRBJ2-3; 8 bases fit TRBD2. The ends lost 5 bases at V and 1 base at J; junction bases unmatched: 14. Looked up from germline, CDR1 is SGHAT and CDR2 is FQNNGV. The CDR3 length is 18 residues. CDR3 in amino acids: CASSVRGSLAERTDTQYF. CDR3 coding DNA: TGTGCCAGCAGCGTACGGGGGTCACTAGCGGAGCGCACAGATACGCAGTATTTT.

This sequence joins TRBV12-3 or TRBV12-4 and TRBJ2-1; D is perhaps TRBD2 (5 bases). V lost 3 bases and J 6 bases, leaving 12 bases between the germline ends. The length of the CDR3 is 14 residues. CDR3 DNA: TGTGCCAGCAGTTTTGGACGGGGTTTCAATGAGCAGTTCTTC. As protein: CASSFGRGFNEQFF.

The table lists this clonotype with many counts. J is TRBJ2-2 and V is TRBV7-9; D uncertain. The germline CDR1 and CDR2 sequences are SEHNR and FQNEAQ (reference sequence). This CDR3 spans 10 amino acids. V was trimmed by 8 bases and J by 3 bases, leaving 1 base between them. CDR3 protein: CASYTGELFF. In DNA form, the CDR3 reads TGTGCCAGCTACACCGGGGAGCTGTTTTTT.

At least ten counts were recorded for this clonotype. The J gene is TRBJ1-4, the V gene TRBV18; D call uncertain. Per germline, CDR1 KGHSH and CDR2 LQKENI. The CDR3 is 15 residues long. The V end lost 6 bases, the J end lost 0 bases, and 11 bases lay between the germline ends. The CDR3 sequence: CASSSVIATNEKLFF. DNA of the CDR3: TGTGCCAGCTCCTCCGTGATTGCAACTAATGAAAAACTGTTTTTT.

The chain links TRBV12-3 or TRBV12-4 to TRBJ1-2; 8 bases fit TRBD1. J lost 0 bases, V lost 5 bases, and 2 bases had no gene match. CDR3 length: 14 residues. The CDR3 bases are TGTGCCAGCAGTAGACAGGGGCCTAACTATGGCTACACCTTC. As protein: CASSRQGPNYGYTF.

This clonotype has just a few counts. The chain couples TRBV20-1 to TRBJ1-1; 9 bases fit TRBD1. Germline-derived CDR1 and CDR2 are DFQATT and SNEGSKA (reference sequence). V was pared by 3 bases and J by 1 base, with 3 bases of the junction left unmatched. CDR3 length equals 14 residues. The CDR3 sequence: CSASRDRANTEAFF. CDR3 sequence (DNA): TGCAGTGCTAGCAGGGACAGGGCGAACACTGAAGCTTTCTTT.

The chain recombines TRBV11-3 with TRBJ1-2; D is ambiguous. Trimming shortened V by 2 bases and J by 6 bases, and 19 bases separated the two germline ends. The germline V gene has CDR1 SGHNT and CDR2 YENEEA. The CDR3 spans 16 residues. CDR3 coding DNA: TGTGCCAGCAGCTTACAAGCCGGGAGACAAAAAAATGGCTACACCTTC. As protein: CASSLQAGRQKNGYTF.

The DNA for the CDR3 is TGTGCCAGCAGTTCGGCGGCAGGGACGCAGTATTTT. It encodes CASSSAAGTQYF. The J gene is TRBJ2-3, the V gene TRBV12-3 or TRBV12-4, with D possibly TRBD1 on 5 matching bases. The CDR3 length is 12 residues. Trimming stripped 4 bases from V and 9 bases from J, with 11 bases between.

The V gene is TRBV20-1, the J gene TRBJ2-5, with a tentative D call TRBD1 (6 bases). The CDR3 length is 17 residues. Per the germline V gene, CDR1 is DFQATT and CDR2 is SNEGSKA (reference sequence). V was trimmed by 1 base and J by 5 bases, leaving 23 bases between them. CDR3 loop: CSARVTGSFRLRETQYF. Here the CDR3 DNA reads TGCAGTGCTAGAGTTACAGGGTCCTTCCGCCTCCGGGAGACCCAGTACTTC.

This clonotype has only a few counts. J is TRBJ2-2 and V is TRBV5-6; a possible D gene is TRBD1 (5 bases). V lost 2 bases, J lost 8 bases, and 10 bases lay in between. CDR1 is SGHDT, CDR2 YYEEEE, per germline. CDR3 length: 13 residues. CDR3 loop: CASSLLGAGELFF. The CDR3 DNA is TGTGCCAGCAGCTTATTAGGGGCAGGGGAGCTGTTTTTT.